The text below deals with one TCR beta chain. The data belong to a study of cytomegalovirus exposure and HLA in healthy donors. PCR primers comprised 60 Vbeta and 13 Jbeta primers. Generated by immunoSEQ multiplex PCR, the TCRdb table keeps only in-frame clones and is missing some. Here the sample spans roughly 150,000 clones, roughly 80% being singletons. The CDR3 spans 17 residues. With 3 bases clipped from V and 3 bases from J, the junction kept 7 bases outside the gene matches. Germline V gene data show CDR1 as SGHTA and CDR2 as FQGNSA. The sequencing sample was made of PBMCs. The chain carries TRBV7-2 and TRBJ2-2, with 10 bases lining up with TRBD1. The receptor was isolated from a middle-aged man in good health and CMV-seropositive. CDR3: CASSFSLDRGYTGELFF. The CDR3 DNA follows: TGTGCCAGCAGCTTCTCCTTGGACAGGGGGTACACCGGGGAGCTGTTTTTT.